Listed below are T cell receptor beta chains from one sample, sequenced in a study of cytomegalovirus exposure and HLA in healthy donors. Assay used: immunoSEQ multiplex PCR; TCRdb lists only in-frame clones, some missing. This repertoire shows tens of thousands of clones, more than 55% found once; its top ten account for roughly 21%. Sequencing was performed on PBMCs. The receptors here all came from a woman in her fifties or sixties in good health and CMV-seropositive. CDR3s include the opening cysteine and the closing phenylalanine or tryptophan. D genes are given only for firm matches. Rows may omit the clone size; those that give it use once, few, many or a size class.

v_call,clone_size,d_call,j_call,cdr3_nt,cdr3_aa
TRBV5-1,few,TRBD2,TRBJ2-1,TGCGCCAGCAGCTTGGGGGAACCGGGACTAGCGGGGGGGCATGAGCAGTTCTTC,CASSLGEPGLAGGHEQFF
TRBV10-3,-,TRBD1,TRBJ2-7,TGTGCCATCGGAAGACAGGGGGCTTACGAGCAGTACTTC,CAIGRQGAYEQYF
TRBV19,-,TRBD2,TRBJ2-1,TGTGCCAGTACGATGCTCGGGACGGGGGGCAATGAGCAGTTCTTC,CASTMLGTGGNEQFF
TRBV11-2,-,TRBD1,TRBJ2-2,TGTGCCAGCAGCCCGCGACAGGGGTCCACCGGGGAGCTGTTTTTT,CASSPRQGSTGELFF
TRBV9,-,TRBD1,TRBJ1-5,TGTGCCAGCAGCCAAGGACAGGGGGGAAATCAGCCCCAGCATTTT,CASSQGQGGNQPQHF
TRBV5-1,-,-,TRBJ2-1,TGCGCCAGCAGCTTGGGACTCTCCTACAATGAGCAGTTCTTC,CASSLGLSYNEQFF
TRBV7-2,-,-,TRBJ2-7,TGTGCCAGCAGCGTACAGGGCACCTACGAGCAGTACTTC,CASSVQGTYEQYF
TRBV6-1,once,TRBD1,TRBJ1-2,TGTGCCAGCAATGATGGGACAGGAATTAACTATGGCTACACCTTC,CASNDGTGINYGYTF
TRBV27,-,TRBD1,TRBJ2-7,TGTGCCAGCAGCCCTATGGCCGGGACAGGCCACTACGAGCAGTACTTC,CASSPMAGTGHYEQYF
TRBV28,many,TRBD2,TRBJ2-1,TGTGCCAGCAGTGCGGGACTAGCGGGGGGGCCAGATGAGCAGTTCTTC,CASSAGLAGGPDEQFF
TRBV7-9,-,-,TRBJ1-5,TGTGCCAGCAGCTTAGCGGCCGGGATAGGGCAGCCCCAGCATTTT,CASSLAAGIGQPQHF
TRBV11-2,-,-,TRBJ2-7,TGTGCCAGCAGCTTTAGTACGGGCTACGAGCAGTACTTC,CASSFSTGYEQYF
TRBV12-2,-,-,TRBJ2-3,TGTGCAAGTCGCTTAGGCCCTATAGCGGGGGGCTCCCCTATCACAGATACGCAGTATTTT,CASRLGPIAGGSPITDTQYF
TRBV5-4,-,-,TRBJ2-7,TGTGCCAGCAGCTTGGGGACAGCCAAAATCTACGAGCAGTACTTC,CASSLGTAKIYEQYF
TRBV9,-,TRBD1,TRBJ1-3,TGTGCCAGCAGCGGTCAGACAGGGGGCTCATTAAACACCATATATTTT,CASSGQTGGSLNTIYF
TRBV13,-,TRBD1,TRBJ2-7,TGTGCCAGCAGCTCTCTTGGGACAGGGGAATACGAGCAGTACTTC,CASSSLGTGEYEQYF
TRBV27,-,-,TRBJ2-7,TGTGCCAGCAGTTTATCGCTGGTGACTGCCCTCGGGGGCTACGAGCAGTACTTC,CASSLSLVTALGGYEQYF
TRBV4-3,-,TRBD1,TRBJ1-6,TGCGCCAGCAGCCCTACAGGGGTGGTCTCACCCCTCCACTTT,CASSPTGVVSPLHF
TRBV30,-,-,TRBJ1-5,TGTGCCTGGAGTGTACAGAGCAATCAGCCCCAGCATTTT,CAWSVQSNQPQHF
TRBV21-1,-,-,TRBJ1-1,TGTGCCAGCAGCAAAGCGCACGGGGGGAAATTGTACACTAAAGCTTTCTTT,CASSKAHGGKLYTKAFF
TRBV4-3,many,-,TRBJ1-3,TGCGCCAGCAGCGTACGCCACTTGGACACCATATATTTT,CASSVRHLDTIYF
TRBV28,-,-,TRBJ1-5,TGTGCCAGCTCCTCCCCCCGAGCAGGGTGGGTTCAGCCCCAGCATTTT,CASSSPRAGWVQPQHF
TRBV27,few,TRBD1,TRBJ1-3,TGTGCCAGCAGGGAAACCGGGACAGGGCCATTCTCTGGAAACACCATATATTTT,CASRETGTGPFSGNTIYF
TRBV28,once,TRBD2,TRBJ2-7,TGTGCCAGCAGTCATGAGGGCGGGAGGGCCTACGAGCAGTACTTC,CASSHEGGRAYEQYF
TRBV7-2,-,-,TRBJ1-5,TGTGCCAGCAGCTTAGGGGGGGGCCCAAATCAGCCCCAGCATTTT,CASSLGGGPNQPQHF
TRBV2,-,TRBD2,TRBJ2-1,TGTGCCAGCCAGATAGAGGGAGCGGGGGGCTACAATGAGCAGTTCTTC,CASQIEGAGGYNEQFF
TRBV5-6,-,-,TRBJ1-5,TGTGCCAGCATCCCTGGGGGGGACAATCAGCCCCAGCATTTT,CASIPGGDNQPQHF
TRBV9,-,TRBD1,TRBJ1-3,TGTGCCAGCAGCGCACAGGGGATGAGTGGAAACACCATATATTTT,CASSAQGMSGNTIYF
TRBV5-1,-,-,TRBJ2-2,TGCGCCAGCAGCGTGCAGGGGTACAACACCGGGGAGCTGTTTTTT,CASSVQGYNTGELFF
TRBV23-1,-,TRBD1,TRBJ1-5,TGCGCCAGCCCCGGGGAACAGGGGAGCTATCAGCCCCAGCATTTT,CASPGEQGSYQPQHF
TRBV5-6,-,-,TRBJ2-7,TGTGCCAGCAGCTTGGAACGACTCTACTACGAGCAGTACTTC,CASSLERLYYEQYF
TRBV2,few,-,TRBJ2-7,TGTGCCAGCAGTGAGAATAGCTACGAGCAGTACTTC,CASSENSYEQYF
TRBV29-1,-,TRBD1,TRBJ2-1,TGCAGCGTTGAAGATCAGACAGGGTATGAGCAGTTCTTC,CSVEDQTGYEQFF
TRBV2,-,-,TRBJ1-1,TGTGCCAGCAGTGCGTTCAATGCGAGGGACACTGAAGCTTTCTTT,CASSAFNARDTEAFF
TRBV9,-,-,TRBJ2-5,TGTGCCAGCAGCGTAGGGCCAGCTGGGGCGGCCCAAGAGACCCAGTACTTC,CASSVGPAGAAQETQYF
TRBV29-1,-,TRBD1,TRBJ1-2,TGCAGCGTTGAAGAAGGGGGCAGGGGTCACTCTGGCTACACCTTC,CSVEEGGRGHSGYTF
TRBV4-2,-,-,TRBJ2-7,TGTGCCAGCAGCCAAGATCGGGATTCCTCCTACGAGCAGTACTTC,CASSQDRDSSYEQYF
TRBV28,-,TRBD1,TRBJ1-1,TGTGCCAGCAGTCTTGGGACAGGGTATGTGAACACTGAAGCTTTCTTT,CASSLGTGYVNTEAFF
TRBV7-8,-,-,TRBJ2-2,TGTGCCAGCAGCTTACCGGAGGCCCAGGCGAACACCGGGGAGCTGTTTTTT,CASSLPEAQANTGELFF
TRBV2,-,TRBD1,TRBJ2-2,TGTGCCAGCTCCCGGACAGGGCCGAACACCGGGGAGCTGTTTTTT,CASSRTGPNTGELFF
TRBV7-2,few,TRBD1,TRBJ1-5,TGTGCCAGCAGCTCCCGGACAGGGGGTCGTCAGCCCCAGCATTTT,CASSSRTGGRQPQHF
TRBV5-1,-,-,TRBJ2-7,TGCGCCAGCAGCTTGAGAATGGGGGCGTACGAGCAGTACTTC,CASSLRMGAYEQYF
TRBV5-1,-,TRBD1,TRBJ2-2,TGCGCCAGCAGCAAGGGACAGGGAGAAACCGGGGAGCTGTTTTTT,CASSKGQGETGELFF
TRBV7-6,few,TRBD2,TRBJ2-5,TGTGCCAGCAGCTCGGGAATTGCGGGGGGGCTTCAAGAGACCCAGTACTTC,CASSSGIAGGLQETQYF
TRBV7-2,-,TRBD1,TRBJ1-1,TGTGCCAGCAGCTACACAGGGGTCACTGAAGCTTTCTTT,CASSYTGVTEAFF
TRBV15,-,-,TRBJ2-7,TGTGCCACCAGCACGGAGAGGGATTTTGACGAGCAGTACTTC,CATSTERDFDEQYF
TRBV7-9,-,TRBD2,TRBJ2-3,TGTGCCAGCAGCTCCGACGGGGGGGCACGGGACACAGATACGCAGTATTTT,CASSSDGGARDTDTQYF
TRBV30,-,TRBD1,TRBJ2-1,TGTGCCTGGAGTCCCCGGGACAGGGGGGGCCCCTACAATGAGCAGTTCTTC,CAWSPRDRGGPYNEQFF
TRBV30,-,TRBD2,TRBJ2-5,TGTGCCTGGAGTGCCCGCCGGGGGGGCGTCGCAGAGACCCAGTACTTC,CAWSARRGGVAETQYF
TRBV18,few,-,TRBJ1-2,TGTGCCAGCTCAGAAGACAGAGACGGGTTGGGCTACACCTTC,CASSEDRDGLGYTF
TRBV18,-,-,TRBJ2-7,TGTGCCAGCTCACCAGGGGCCCACTACGAGCAGTACTTC,CASSPGAHYEQYF
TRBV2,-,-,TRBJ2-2,TGTGCCAGCATCCTAAACACCGGGGAGCTGTTTTTT,CASILNTGELFF
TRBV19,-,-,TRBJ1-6,TGTGCCAGTAGTAAGGGAGTCGGTTCACCCCTCCACTTT,CASSKGVGSPLHF
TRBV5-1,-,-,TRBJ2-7,TGCGCCAGCAGCCCCCAGGGGTTCTCCTACGAGCAGTACTTC,CASSPQGFSYEQYF
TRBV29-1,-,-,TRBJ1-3,TGCAGCGTGTTGGGGGCAGGGGCTGGAAACACCATATATTTT,CSVLGAGAGNTIYF
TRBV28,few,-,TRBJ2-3,TGTGCCAGCAGTCCCCTAGGGGAAGATACGCAGTATTTT,CASSPLGEDTQYF
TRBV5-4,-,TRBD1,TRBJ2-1,TGTGCCAGCAGCCCGGGACAGGGAAGCTCCTACAATGAGCAGTTCTTC,CASSPGQGSSYNEQFF
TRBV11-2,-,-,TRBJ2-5,TGTGCCAGCAGCTTAGGGGTAGGCGGGGGCGGTGAGACCCAGTACTTC,CASSLGVGGGGETQYF
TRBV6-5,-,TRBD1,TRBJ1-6,TGTGCCAGCAGCTTCTTGGACAGGGGGATTTCACCCCTCCACTTT,CASSFLDRGISPLHF
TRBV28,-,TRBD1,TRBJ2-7,TGTGCCAGCAGCCCGGGACAGGTCCGGGGCGAGCAGTACTTC,CASSPGQVRGEQYF